The 3 T cell receptor beta chains in this list originate from one sample, sequenced in a study of T cell changes during pregnancy in multiple sclerosis. TCRdb keeps only in-frame clones here, not all; method: immunoSEQ multiplex PCR. Here the sample spans under 130,000 clones, around 91% being singletons. The source was peripheral blood, collected after pregnancy. These receptors originate from a female donor with multiple sclerosis, enrolled in a pregnancy study.

The chain has TRBV6-5 and TRBJ2-5, with TRBD2 matching 11 bases. Germline values: CDR1 MNHEY, CDR2 SVGAGI. The CDR3 extends over 14 amino acids. V was clipped by 6 bases and J by 6 bases; unmatched bases: 6. The DNA of the CDR3 is TGTGCCAGCAGACCCCGACTAGCGGGGAAGACCCAGTACTTC. It encodes CASRPRLAGKTQYF.

The chain couples TRBV7-2 to TRBJ2-1; 13 bases are shared with TRBD2. V trimming: 1 base; J trimming: 3 bases; junction bases outside the gene matches: 9. The CDR3 covers 19 residues. Germline V lookup: CDR1 SGHTA, CDR2 FQGNSA. CDR3 amino acids: CASSLVGLAGVGGYNEQFF. CDR3 nucleotides: TGTGCCAGCAGCTTAGTAGGACTAGCGGGAGTAGGGGGCTACAATGAGCAGTTCTTC.

The gene calls are TRBV5-4 and TRBJ1-2; weak D call: TRBD1 (5 bases). The CDR3 runs to 13 residues. Per the germline V gene, CDR1 is SGHNT and CDR2 is YYREEE (reference sequence). Trimming took 4 bases from V and 8 from J, leaving 15 bases between them. For the CDR3, the DNA is TGTGCCAGCAGCAAAACTCAGGGATTCGGCTACACCTTC. This sequence encodes CASSKTQGFGYTF.